This entry describes one T cell receptor beta chain. Its specificity is not known. The data were taken from a study of persistence of HIV-infected CD4 T cells. Germline V lookup: CDR1 LNHDA, CDR2 SQIVND (reference sequence). The CDR3 totals 15 residues. The V end was cut by 4 bases, the J end by 8 bases, with 18 bases between. The libraries were made with immunoSEQ version 4 in survey mode. Here immunoSEQ multiplex PCR was the method, and the copy in TCRdb shows in-frame clones only, minus some. Altogether about 48,000 clones are present, around 80% being singletons, with the ten largest covering around 3%. Cells were stimulated with CMV-infected fibroblast lysates at about 9.4 ug/mL. CD40L-negative CD69-negative CD45RO-high memory CD4+ T cells were sorted as populations depleted of antigen-responding cells.

The chain couples TRBV19 to TRBJ2-1; possible D gene TRBD2, 6 bases. The sequence was obtained from an adult man with HIV who was CMV-seropositive. The sequencing here drew on CD4+ T cells sorted from PBMCs after 18-hour stimulation, taken from a patient who received antiretroviral therapy. The CDR3 protein is CASSSRDSRNDEQFF. The CDR3 DNA reads as TGTGCCAGTAGTAGCCGGGACTCAAGGAACGATGAGCAGTTCTTC.